Detailed here is one T cell receptor beta chain. What it binds is not known. The assay was immunoSEQ multiplex PCR, and TCRdb's table has in-frame clones only and misses some. Counted here are under 7,000 clones, 15% to 20% occurring once; the ten biggest clones make up about 16%. The sample originates from a study of sequential checkpoint blockade in melanoma. The wider study: Patients were randomized 1:1 to nivolumab-then-ipilimumab or ipilimumab-then-nivolumab first-line. TCRβ was sequenced from DNA of approximately 91 pretreatment tumors. Whole-study findings and limits: In arm A, pretreatment tumor clonality was associated with response.

As for treatment: randomized to nivolumab then ipilimumab (arm A) or the reverse (arm B). Germline CDR1 KGHSH, CDR2 LQKENI. The CDR3 extends over 16 amino acids. With V trimmed by 3 bases and J by 10 bases, 12 bases remained unmatched. The sequence derives from a human donor with melanoma. The sample was tumor tissue (inferred from file names), taken from a patient given nivolumab and ipilimumab in sequence. V and J are TRBV18 and TRBJ2-5; the match to TRBD2 covers 12 bases. As DNA, the CDR3 is TGTGCCAGCTCACCGAGACTAGCGGGGGCCCCGGCAAGCCAGTACTTC. It encodes CASSPRLAGAPASQYF.